This passage covers 3 T cell receptor beta chains from one sample sequenced in a study of CD8+CD57+ T cells in acquired aplastic anemia. Genomic DNA served as template for TCR beta VDJ and CDR3 profiling. TCRdb re-called the reads through MiXCR, storing one row per CDR3 protein. The table lists over 150,000 distinct CDR3 sequences, 35% to 55% of them singletons. Material: sorted CD4+, CD8+, or CD8+CD57+ T cells (not recorded which) from PBMCs. The receptors derive from a human donor in good health.

In nucleotides, the CDR3 is TGTGCCAGTAGTACCGGACAGGGTCAGAATGAAAAACTGTTTTTT. Translated: CASSTGQGQNEKLFF. This chain connects TRBV19 to TRBJ1-4; 8 bases match TRBD1. CDR3 length: 15 amino acids. V gave up 4 bases and J gave up 5 bases; unmatched junction bases: 6. CDR1 is LNHDA and CDR2 is SQIVND in the germline V gene (reference sequence).

The sample holds many counts of this clonotype. The V and J genes are TRBV6-1 and TRBJ1-2, with D unclear. Germline V gene data show CDR1 as MNHNS and CDR2 as SASEGT. V was shortened by 5 bases and J by 0 bases, with 13 bases between the two germline ends. The CDR3 is made up of 15 amino acids. CDR3 DNA sequence: TGTGCCAGCAGTCCGGTGGGTTTTCCTAACTATGGCTACACCTTC. Its protein product is CASSPVGFPNYGYTF.

V gene TRBV10-3 combines with J gene TRBJ2-3, with D possibly matching TRBD1 (5 bases). V was cut by 7 bases and J by 3 bases, with 14 bases left in between. CDR3 size: 14 residues. Germline CDR1 and CDR2: ENHRY and SYGVKD. The CDR3 loop reads CAINPGSTTDTQYF. The CDR3 DNA is TGTGCCATCAACCCAGGGTCAACTACAGATACGCAGTATTTT.